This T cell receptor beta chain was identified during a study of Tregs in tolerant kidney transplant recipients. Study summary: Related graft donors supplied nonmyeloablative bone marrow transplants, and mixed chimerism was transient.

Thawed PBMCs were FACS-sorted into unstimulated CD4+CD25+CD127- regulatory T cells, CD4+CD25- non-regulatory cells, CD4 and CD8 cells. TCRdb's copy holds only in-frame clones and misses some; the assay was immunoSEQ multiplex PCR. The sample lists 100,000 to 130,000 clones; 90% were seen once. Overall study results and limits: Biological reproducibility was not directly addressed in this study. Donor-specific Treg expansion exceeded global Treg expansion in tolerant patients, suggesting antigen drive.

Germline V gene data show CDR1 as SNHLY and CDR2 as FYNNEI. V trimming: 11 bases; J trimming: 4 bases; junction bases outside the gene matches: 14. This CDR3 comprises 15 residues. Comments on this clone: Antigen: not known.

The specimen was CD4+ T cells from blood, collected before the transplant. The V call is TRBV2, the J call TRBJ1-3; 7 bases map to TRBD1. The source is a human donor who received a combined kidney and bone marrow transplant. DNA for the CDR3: TGTGCCGTTACCCGGAATAGGGGGCCAGGAAACACCATATATTTT. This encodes CAVTRNRGPGNTIYF.